The source of this TCR beta chain is a study of breast tumors, draining lymph nodes, adjacent tissues. Samples came from axillary lymph nodes draining the breast cancer. The CDR3 totals 17 residues. V lost 5 bases and J lost 0; bases outside the gene matches: 7. The germline V gene has CDR1 SGHTA and CDR2 FQGNSA. A note on this clonotype: The antigen is unknown.

Whole-study results and caveats: That most tumor T cells come from lymph nodes remained unproven.

Using its own MiXCR run on the multiplex PCR reads, TCRdb lists one record per CDR3 protein. This sample carries some 110,000 distinct CDR3 sequences, around 30% of them seen once, and the ten largest clones take approximately 5%. This clonotype was obtained from a female donor with breast cancer. Some clones in this sample may be carry-over from other donors' samples. The material sequenced was axillary lymph node tissue. The chain employs TRBV7-2 and TRBJ2-6, with TRBD2 identical over 7 bases. The CDR3 sequence is CASSAQPGGSGANVLTF. As DNA, the CDR3 is TGTGCCAGCAGCGCCCAGCCGGGGGGCTCTGGGGCCAACGTCCTGACTTTC.